This T cell receptor (beta chain) was sequenced for a study of cytomegalovirus exposure and HLA in healthy donors. The CDR3 sequence is 16 residues long. Trimming took off 3 bases at V and 6 bases at J, with 15 bases between the two ends. Germline V gives CDR1 MGHRA, CDR2 YSYEKL. PCR used 60 Vbeta primers and 13 Jbeta primers. Repertoires were generated with immunoSEQ multiplex PCR, while TCRdb's copy carries only in-frame clones and drops some. In total, the table holds under 90,000 clones. The source is a man aged 45-65 years in good health and CMV-seropositive. Sequenced input: PBMCs. The chain combines TRBV4-1 with TRBJ1-6, with D tentatively TRBD1 (6 bases). The CDR3 region has the DNA TGCGCCAGCAGCCAGTTCGGGGACACCGCTAATTCACCCCTCCACTTT. This encodes CASSQFGDTANSPLHF.